This TCR beta chain is from a study of T cells in Graves' hyperthyroidism and ophthalmopathy. Background on the study: Peripheral blood was secured at the point of initial diagnosis, before any treatment.

RNA transcripts were the template for amplifying TCR beta CDR3 regions. The HTBI primer set drove a first-round RT-PCR of the TCR CDR3. TCRdb ran MiXCR on the multiplex PCR reads and lists one entry per CDR3 protein. The sample includes 300,000 to 450,000 distinct CDR3 sequences, about a sixth of them seen just once. Trimming cost V 3 bases and J 7 bases, with 12 bases left between them. Germline loops: CDR1 MDHEN, CDR2 SYDVKM. The CDR3 spans 13 residues. These patients, aged 18 to 65, had recently diagnosed hyperthyroidism lasting under 2 months. A patient was excluded if there was uncontrolled infection, other autoimmune disease, pregnancy or lactation.

The chain joins TRBV28 to TRBJ2-5; D might be TRBD2 (5 bases). Source material: blood. This sequence was found in a woman between 18 and 29 years old with Graves' hyperthyroidism that later progressed to Graves' ophthalmopathy. The chain's CDR3 is CASSLVEARTQYF. The CDR3 nucleotides are TGTGCCAGCAGTTTGGTGGAGGCAAGGACCCAGTACTTC.